Following are 18 T cell receptor beta chains from one sample sequenced in a study of tumor and adjacent non-tumor tissue in lung cancer. The template was RNA from unsorted bulk tissue. TCRbeta libraries were built with three rounds of nested PCR, modified from ARM-PCR. TCRdb re-called the multiplex PCR reads through MiXCR, storing one row per CDR3 protein. The sample carries more than 95,000 distinct CDR3 sequences, 55% to 75% recorded once. The sample comprised lung tumor tissue. The source is a man aged 30 to 45 with non-small cell lung cancer.

On this clonotype itself: The CDR3 ends on some other residue instead of the conserved phenylalanine or tryptophan, so this is likely a read error. V gene TRBV20-1 combines with J gene TRBJ2-1; TRBD1 matches at 7 bases. In germline, CDR1 is DFQATT, CDR2 SNEGSKA (reference sequence). The V and J ends lost 8 bases and 6 bases, in that order; junction bases with no gene match: 7. The CDR3 covers 12 residues. The CDR3 nucleotides read TGCAGTACCCGGGACAGTATCAATGAGCAGTTCTCC. It translates to CSTRDSINEQFS.

On this clonotype: Because the CDR3 is missing its conserved closing phenylalanine or tryptophan, this is likely a read error. This chain uses TRBV12-3 or TRBV12-4 with TRBJ1-1; the D is unclear. The ends were cut back, 8 bases at V and 0 bases at J, with 10 bases in the middle. The CDR3 covers 13 residues. CDR3 amino acids: CASQSCLNTEAFL. Written as DNA, the CDR3 is TGTGCCAGCCAGAGCTGCTTGAACACTGAAGCTTTCCTT.

About this clonotype: This could be a read error, since a much larger clone is one nucleotide away. The final CDR3 position lacks the conserved phenylalanine or tryptophan, pointing to a likely read error. V gene TRBV20-1 combines with J gene TRBJ1-1; D ambiguous. CDR1 and CDR2 (germline): DFQATT, SNEGSKA (reference sequence). The V and J ends lost 1 base and 7 bases respectively, with 19 bases between them. This CDR3 spans 15 amino acids. In DNA, the CDR3 is TGCAGTGCTAGAGCACCCGATGTGGGGAATGTTGAAGCTTTCATT. It translates to CSARAPDVGNVEAFI.

V usage is TRBV20-1 and J usage is TRBJ2-7; 11 bases are a match to TRBD2. This CDR3 spans 15 amino acids. The junction had 7 bases not matched to a gene; V was cut back by 6 bases and J by 0 bases. The germline V gene has CDR1 DFQATT and CDR2 SNEGSKA (reference sequence). CDR3 protein: CSAEPGTSGSYEQYF. The CDR3 nucleotides read TGCAGTGCCGAGCCAGGGACTAGCGGCTCCTACGAGCAGTACTTC.

As regards this clonotype: This clone may be a read error of a much larger clone one base away. The chain combines TRBV4-2 with TRBJ2-2, with D unclear. This CDR3 is built from 16 residues. Germline CDR1 reads LGHNA; CDR2 reads YNFKEQ. The CDR3 protein is CASNQDPSPNTGELFF. The CDR3 DNA sequence: TGTGCCAGCAACCAAGATCCATCCCCGAACACCGGGGAGCTGTTTTTT.

Note on this clonotype: A read error may account for a junction end that differs from germline. This chain uses TRBV11-3 with TRBJ2-7, with D possibly matching TRBD1 (5 bases). CDR3 size: 14 residues. Germline V lookup: CDR1 SGHNT, CDR2 YENEEA. For the CDR3, the DNA is TGTGCCAGCAGCTTAGATGGCAGGGCACACGAGGAGTACTTC. Translated, it gives CASSLDGRAHEEYF.

In regard to this clonotype: Relative to the germline gene, one junction end is altered; a read error may explain this. The chain employs TRBV5-1 and TRBJ2-7; the D call may be TRBD1 or TRBD2 (6 bases each). The germline gives CDR1 SGHRS, CDR2 YFSETQ. The CDR3 is 15 residues long. The CDR3 DNA is TGCGCTAGCAAGGGCCTAGGGGGGTCACTCTACGAGCAGTACTTC. It specifies CASKGLGGSLYEQYF. The full variable domain, rest sourced from reference TRBV5-1 and TRBJ2-7, is KAGVTQTPRYLIKTRGQQVTLSCSPISGHRSVSWYQQTPGQGLQFLFEYFSETQRNKGNFPGRFSGRQFSNSRSEMNVSTLELGDSALYLCASKGLGGSLYEQYFGPGTRLTVT.

This chain connects TRBV6-5 to TRBJ2-7; no clear D. Germline CDR1 and CDR2: MNHEY and SVGAGI. This CDR3 spans 11 amino acids. Between the trimmed V and J ends, which lost 9 bases and 3 bases, there was a span of 9 bases. This CDR3 reads CARRSNYEQYF. The DNA of the CDR3 is TGTGCCAGAAGGTCTAACTACGAGCAGTACTTC.

This clonotype was seen a few times. The junction differs from germline at one of its ends, possibly a read error. This chain joins TRBV11-2 and TRBJ2-1; perhaps TRBD2 as D (5 bases). The CDR3 is 15 residues long. Germline loops: CDR1 SGHAT, CDR2 FQNNGV. DNA of the CDR3: TGTGCCAGCACCCAAATAGCGAGCTCCTACAATGAGCAGTCTTTC. Translated, it gives CASTQIASSYNEQSF.

As regards this clonotype: The CDR3 end shows no conserved phenylalanine or tryptophan, and so a read error is likely. The chain uses TRBV4-1 and TRBJ2-7, with D tentatively TRBD1 (5 bases). The CDR3 runs to 16 residues. V lost 0 bases to trimming and J lost 2 bases, with 14 bases between them. CDR1 is MGHRA and CDR2 is YSYEKL in the germline V gene. The CDR3 loop is CASSQDEQGNTYEQYS. The CDR3 coding sequence is TGCGCCAGCAGCCAAGATGAGCAGGGAAACACCTACGAGCAGTACTCC.

This clonotype was detected only once. An end of the junction differs from the germline gene, which may be a read error. V gene TRBV13 combines with J gene TRBJ1-1; D may be TRBD1 (6 bases). Looked up from germline, CDR1 is PRHDT and CDR2 is FYEKMQ (reference sequence). There are 15 residues in the CDR3. This CDR3 is CASSSRLLWDTETFF. CDR3 DNA: TGTGCCAGCAGCTCTCGACTACTTTGGGACACTGAAACTTTCTTT.

A word on this clonotype: A much bigger clone sits one base away, suggesting this may be a read error. This chain links TRBV10-3 with TRBJ1-1, with no clear D. Trimming cost V 10 bases and J 7 bases, with 22 bases left between them. Germline V gives CDR1 ENHRY, CDR2 SYGVKD. The CDR3 contains 14 residues. CDR3 nucleotides: TGTGCCACCGAGGGTCCTAAGGGCCGACATGAAGCTTTCTTT. Protein product: CATEGPKGRHEAFF.

A remark on this clonotype: No conserved phenylalanine or tryptophan is present at the end of the CDR3, so a read error is the likely explanation. This sequence joins TRBV5-4 and TRBJ1-4; 8 bases map to TRBD1. Trimming removed 5 bases from V and 13 bases from J; junction bases left unmatched: 10. Germline V gene sequence: CDR1 SGHNT, CDR2 YYREEE (reference sequence). CDR3 length: 13 amino acids. This CDR3 is CASSQDRAPLLFS. CDR3 coding DNA: TGTGCCAGCAGTCAGGACAGGGCCCCCTTACTGTTTTCT.

The chain couples TRBV4-1 to TRBJ1-2, with 7 nucleotides matching TRBD1. The V gene's germline CDR1 is MGHRA and CDR2 YSYEKL. The junction had 8 bases not matched to a gene; V was cut back by 4 bases and J by 3 bases. There are 15 residues in the CDR3. The CDR3 sequence is CASSPTGESDYGYTF. Written as DNA, the CDR3 is TGCGCCAGCAGCCCCACAGGGGAGAGCGACTATGGCTACACCTTC.

As concerns this clonotype: This may stem from a read error, because a much larger clone lies one nucleotide away. The chain uses TRBV29-1 and TRBJ1-2; possibly TRBD1 for D (6 bases). This CDR3 has 13 residues. Trimming shortened V by 6 bases and J by 13 bases, and 24 bases separated the two germline ends. Germline-derived CDR1 and CDR2 are SQVTM and ANQGSEA. The CDR3 bases are TGCAGCGTCGGAGACGTCAGGGGAGGGATTTTCACCTTC. Its protein product is CSVGDVRGGIFTF.

Regarding this clonotype: One end of the junction varies from germline; a read error may be responsible. The CDR3 loop is CANSPPGGGNNKQFF. The CDR3 DNA follows: TGTGCCAACAGTCCCCCTGGGGGCGGAAACAATAAGCAGTTCTTC. V is TRBV12-3 or TRBV12-4 and J is TRBJ2-1, with a possible D match to TRBD1 (6 bases). The CDR3 spans 15 residues.

Regarding this clonotype: A much larger clone lies one base from this, so it may be a read error. This chain connects TRBV6-5 to TRBJ2-7; possibly TRBD1 for D (6 bases). The V end was cut by 5 bases, the J end by 6 bases, with 14 bases between. The CDR3 spans 13 residues. Germline V gene lookup returns CDR1 MNHEY and CDR2 SVGAGI. CDR3 sequence: CASSQRQVGEQYF. CDR3 in DNA: TGTGCCAGCAGTCAACGACAGGTCGGCGAGCAGTACTTC.

The gene calls are TRBV14 and TRBJ2-3; 7 bases are shared with TRBD2. The CDR3 has 14 amino acids. Trimming cost V 10 bases and J 1 base; bases outside gene matches: 8. CDR1 is SGHDN, CDR2 FVKESK, per germline. The DNA of the CDR3 is TGTGCCAACAGTTACGCGGGGGGCACAGATACGCAGTATTTT. Its translation: CANSYAGGTDTQYF.